Listed below are T cell receptor beta chains from one sample, sequenced in a study of regulatory T cells in long-lasting Graves disease. Using its own MiXCR run on the multiplex PCR reads, TCRdb lists one record per CDR3 protein. Of fewer than 500,000 distinct CDR3 sequences listed, about 16% are singletons. This sample was also put to use in a study of T cells in Graves' hyperthyroidism and ophthalmopathy.

Here the sequenced sample was peripheral blood mononuclear cells (PBMCs), taken at new diagnosis, from a patient treated with antithyroid drugs. These receptors were taken from a man aged 35-49 years with Graves disease. CDR3s include the opening cysteine and the closing phenylalanine or tryptophan. A D gene is named only where the DNA matches it firmly. Not every row has a clone size; where given, it reads once, few, many or a size class.

CDR3 DNA: TGTGCCAGCAGTTACATCCGGGGACAGGGGTTTTCCTACGAGCAGTACTTC; CDR3 protein: CASSYIRGQGFSYEQYF; J gene: TRBJ2-7; CDR3 length: 17; clone size: many; D gene: TRBD1; V gene: TRBV6-2/TRBV6-3
CDR3 DNA: TGTGCCACCAGGATTAACGGACTCTATGAGCAGTACTTC; CDR3 protein: CATRINGLYEQYF; J gene: TRBJ2-7; CDR3 length: 13; clone size: many; D gene: .; V gene: TRBV28
CDR3 DNA: TGCAGCGTAGGGACGCTATACAATGAGCAGTTCTTC; CDR3 protein: CSVGTLYNEQFF; J gene: TRBJ2-1; CDR3 length: 12; clone size: .; D gene: .; V gene: TRBV29-1
CDR3 DNA: TGTGCCAGCTTGCCAGGGGGTACAGATACGCAGTATTTT; CDR3 protein: CASLPGGTDTQYF; J gene: TRBJ2-3; CDR3 length: 13; clone size: few; D gene: TRBD1; V gene: TRBV28
CDR3 DNA: TGTGCCAGTACCAGAGGACAGAATCTGGCCAAAAACATTCAGTACTTC; CDR3 protein: CASTRGQNLAKNIQYF; J gene: TRBJ2-4; CDR3 length: 16; clone size: .; D gene: .; V gene: TRBV19
CDR3 DNA: TGTGCCAGCAGTGATCTGCTAGCGAGCCGGCAGTTCTTC; CDR3 protein: CASSDLLASRQFF; J gene: TRBJ2-1; CDR3 length: 13; clone size: many; D gene: .; V gene: TRBV2
CDR3 DNA: TGCAGTGCTTCGGAGGGGGACAATGAGCAGTTCTTC; CDR3 protein: CSASEGDNEQFF; J gene: TRBJ2-1; CDR3 length: 12; clone size: many; D gene: .; V gene: TRBV20-1
CDR3 DNA: TGTGCCAGCAGTTTTGGGAACACAGGGAGAGGCGAGCAGTACTTC; CDR3 protein: CASSFGNTGRGEQYF; J gene: TRBJ2-7; CDR3 length: 15; clone size: many; D gene: .; V gene: TRBV28
CDR3 DNA: TGTGCCGGCAGTTATCTAAGAGATACGCAGTATTTT; CDR3 protein: CAGSYLRDTQYF; J gene: TRBJ2-3; CDR3 length: 12; clone size: .; D gene: .; V gene: TRBV28
CDR3 DNA: TGCAGTGCTAGATCTCGGGAGGGCCAGTACCAAGAGACCCAGTACTTC; CDR3 protein: CSARSREGQYQETQYF; J gene: TRBJ2-5; CDR3 length: 16; clone size: few; D gene: TRBD2; V gene: TRBV20-1
CDR3 DNA: TGTGCCAGCAGCTTAGACCCCGGGTCGAGCGGGAGGCCGACCTACGAGCAGTACTTC; CDR3 protein: CASSLDPGSSGRPTYEQYF; J gene: TRBJ2-7; CDR3 length: 19; clone size: many; D gene: TRBD2; V gene: TRBV7-9
CDR3 DNA: TGTGCCAGCAGTATAGACAGCATACTCTACGAGCAGTACTTC; CDR3 protein: CASSIDSILYEQYF; J gene: TRBJ2-7; CDR3 length: 14; clone size: many; D gene: .; V gene: TRBV6-2/TRBV6-3
CDR3 DNA: TGCAGCGTGAGGAAGCGGGAGGGCCGCGAGCAGTACTTC; CDR3 protein: CSVRKREGREQYF; J gene: TRBJ2-7; CDR3 length: 13; clone size: .; D gene: TRBD2; V gene: TRBV29-1
CDR3 DNA: TGTGCCAGCCGACTATACAATGAGCAGTTCTTC; CDR3 protein: CASRLYNEQFF; J gene: TRBJ2-1; CDR3 length: 11; clone size: .; D gene: .; V gene: TRBV19
CDR3 DNA: TGCGCCAGCAGTGAGGCTGTCCAAGAGACCCAGTACTTC; CDR3 protein: CASSEAVQETQYF; J gene: TRBJ2-5; CDR3 length: 13; clone size: few; D gene: .; V gene: TRBV10-1
CDR3 DNA: TGTGCCAGCAGTTTAGGGACTACCTTAGATACGCAGTATTTT; CDR3 protein: CASSLGTTLDTQYF; J gene: TRBJ2-3; CDR3 length: 14; clone size: many; D gene: TRBD2; V gene: TRBV27
CDR3 DNA: TGTGCCATCAGTGAGTCGAGCGGGAGGTTCGAGCAGTACTTC; CDR3 protein: CAISESSGRFEQYF; J gene: TRBJ2-7; CDR3 length: 14; clone size: many; D gene: TRBD2; V gene: TRBV10-3
CDR3 DNA: TGTGCCAGCAGCCCCGAGACCCAGACTAGCGGGGCCGGTTACGAGCAGTACTTC; CDR3 protein: CASSPETQTSGAGYEQYF; J gene: TRBJ2-7; CDR3 length: 18; clone size: .; D gene: TRBD2; V gene: TRBV5-5
CDR3 DNA: TGTGCCAGCAGGTTAGGGGAGGGTCAGCCCCAGCATTTT; CDR3 protein: CASRLGEGQPQHF; J gene: TRBJ1-5; CDR3 length: 13; clone size: many; D gene: .; V gene: TRBV12-3/TRBV12-4
CDR3 DNA: TGTGCCAGCAGCCCTACAACGAACACCGGGGAGCTGTTTTTT; CDR3 protein: CASSPTTNTGELFF; J gene: TRBJ2-2; CDR3 length: 14; clone size: few; D gene: .; V gene: TRBV7-3
CDR3 DNA: TGCAGTGCTAGAGATCCCCACCCTCAGCTAGCGAGAGGGTCCTACGAGCAGTACTTC; CDR3 protein: CSARDPHPQLARGSYEQYF; J gene: TRBJ2-7; CDR3 length: 19; clone size: many; D gene: .; V gene: TRBV20-1
CDR3 DNA: TGTGCCAGCAGCTACCGGACACAAGAGACCCAGTACTTC; CDR3 protein: CASSYRTQETQYF; J gene: TRBJ2-5; CDR3 length: 13; clone size: many; D gene: .; V gene: TRBV7-8
CDR3 DNA: TGTGCCAGCAGCTTGGCCGACAGGACGGACGAGCAGTACTTC; CDR3 protein: CASSLADRTDEQYF; J gene: TRBJ2-7; CDR3 length: 14; clone size: many; D gene: .; V gene: TRBV11-1
CDR3 DNA: TGTGCCAGCAGTTTATTAACAGGGGGAGGGCGCTTCACAGATACGCAGTATTTT; CDR3 protein: CASSLLTGGGRFTDTQYF; J gene: TRBJ2-3; CDR3 length: 18; clone size: .; D gene: .; V gene: TRBV28
CDR3 DNA: TGTGCCAGCAGTGGGGACAGGGGATACCAAGAGACCCAGTACTTC; CDR3 protein: CASSGDRGYQETQYF; J gene: TRBJ2-5; CDR3 length: 15; clone size: many; D gene: TRBD1; V gene: TRBV2
CDR3 DNA: TGCAGTGCTAGAGCCCTAGCGGGAGGGCAAGAGACCCAGTACTTC; CDR3 protein: CSARALAGGQETQYF; J gene: TRBJ2-5; CDR3 length: 15; clone size: once; D gene: TRBD2; V gene: TRBV20-1
CDR3 DNA: TGCAGTGCTTCCGGAACCTACGAGCAGTACTTC; CDR3 protein: CSASGTYEQYF; J gene: TRBJ2-7; CDR3 length: 11; clone size: many; D gene: .; V gene: TRBV20-1
CDR3 DNA: TGTGCCAGCAGTCTTAGGGAGACTAACTATGGCTACACCTTC; CDR3 protein: CASSLRETNYGYTF; J gene: TRBJ1-2; CDR3 length: 14; clone size: many; D gene: .; V gene: TRBV28